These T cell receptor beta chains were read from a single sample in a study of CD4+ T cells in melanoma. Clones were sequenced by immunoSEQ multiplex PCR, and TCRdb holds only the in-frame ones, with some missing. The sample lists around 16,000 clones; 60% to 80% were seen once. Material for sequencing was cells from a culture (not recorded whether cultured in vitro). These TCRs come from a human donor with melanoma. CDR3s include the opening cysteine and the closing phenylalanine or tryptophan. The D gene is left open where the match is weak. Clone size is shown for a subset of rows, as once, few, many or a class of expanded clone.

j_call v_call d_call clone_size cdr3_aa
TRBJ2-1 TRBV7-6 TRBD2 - CASAGGAKGEQFF
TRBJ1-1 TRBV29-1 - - CSVGYRPGLNTEAFF
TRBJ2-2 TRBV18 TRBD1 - CASSSYRGLGTGELFF
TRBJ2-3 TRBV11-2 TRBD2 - CASSLEGGGGTDTQYF
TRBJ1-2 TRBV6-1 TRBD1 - CASRTPGQGRGYTF
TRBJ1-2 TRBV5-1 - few CASSLGQNYGYGYTF
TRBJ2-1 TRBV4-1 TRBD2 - CASSELAGIYNEQFF
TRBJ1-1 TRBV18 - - CASSPNRENTEAFF
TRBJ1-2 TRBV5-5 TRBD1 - CASSLNRGTYGYTF
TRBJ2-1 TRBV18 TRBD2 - CASSPDSGARRDEQFF
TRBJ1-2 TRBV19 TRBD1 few CASSIGTGTNYGYTF
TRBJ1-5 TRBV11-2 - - CASSLAGQPQHF
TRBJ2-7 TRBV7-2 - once CASSSQGGEQYF
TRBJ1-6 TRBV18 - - CASSPEAHNSPLHF
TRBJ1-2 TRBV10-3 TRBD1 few CAISQRTGANYGYTF
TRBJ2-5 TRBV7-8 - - CASSLSGGATQYF
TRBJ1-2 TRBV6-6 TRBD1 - CASRARQGLEGYTF
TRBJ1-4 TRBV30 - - CAWSVLREKLFF
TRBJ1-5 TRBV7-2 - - CASSLQTGGEWPQHF
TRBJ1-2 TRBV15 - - CATSTGRPGYTF
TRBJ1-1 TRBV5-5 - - CASSYQRMNTEAFF
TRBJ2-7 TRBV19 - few CASSIPGAPYEQYF
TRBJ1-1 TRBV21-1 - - CASSNLGAEAFF
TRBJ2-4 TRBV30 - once CAWRGEWLAKNIQYF
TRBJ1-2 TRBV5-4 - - CASSLVQGGPYGYTF
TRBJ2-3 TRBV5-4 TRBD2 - CASSLNLAGEGTQYF
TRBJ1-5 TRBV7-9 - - CAAQRQPQHF
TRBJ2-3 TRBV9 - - CASSSSAGFTDTQYF
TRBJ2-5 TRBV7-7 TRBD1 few CASSGTGMETQYF
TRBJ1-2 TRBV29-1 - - CSVVRRDYGYTF
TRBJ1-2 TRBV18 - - CASSPPSSDYGYTF
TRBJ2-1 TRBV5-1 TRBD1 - CASSPWGQGRGGNNEQFF
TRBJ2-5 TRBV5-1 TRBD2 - CASSAQGGETQYF
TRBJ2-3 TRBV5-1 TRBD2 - CASSLNSGVSTDTQYF
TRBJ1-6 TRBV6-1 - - CASSAGPYNSPLHF
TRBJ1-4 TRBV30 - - CTGHTNEKLFF
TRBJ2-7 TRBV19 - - CASSIPRGRHSYEQYF
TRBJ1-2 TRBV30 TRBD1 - CAWRGTGLVVGGYTF
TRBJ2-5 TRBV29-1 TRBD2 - CSVRGTGGNQETQYF
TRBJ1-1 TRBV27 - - CASSTLGLPAEAFF
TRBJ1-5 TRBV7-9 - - CASSETNGVLAF
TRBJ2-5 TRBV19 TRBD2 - CASSRTRQETQYF
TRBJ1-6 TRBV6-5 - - CASGRGGRSPLHF
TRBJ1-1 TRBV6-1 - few CASSRQDYTEAFF
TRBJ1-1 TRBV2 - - CASREGSLNTEAFF
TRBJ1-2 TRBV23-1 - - CASSQSTGLSYGYTF
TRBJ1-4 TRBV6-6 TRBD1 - CASSYRGRSEKLFF
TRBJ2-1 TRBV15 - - CATSRDLGGLEQFF
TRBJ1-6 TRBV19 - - CASSSNGDSYNSPLHF
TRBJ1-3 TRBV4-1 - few CASSRWSTGNTIYF
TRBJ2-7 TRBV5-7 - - CASSFMDSPYEQYF
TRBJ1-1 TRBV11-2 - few CASSRRFTEAFF
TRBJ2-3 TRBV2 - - CASGVLVTTDTQYF
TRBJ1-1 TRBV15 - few CATSRERHTNTEAFF
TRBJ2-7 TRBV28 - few CASSRGPTYEQYF
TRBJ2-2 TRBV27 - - CASSFSITGELFF
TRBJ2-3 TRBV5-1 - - CASSATAYTDTQYF